Listed here are 32 T cell receptor beta chains from one sample, sequenced in a study of blood T cells in healthy people across ages. Next came a second PCR, run for roughly 6 to 11 cycles, which used a sample-barcoded 5' primer along with a J-beta primer mix. TCRdb independently ran MiXCR on the 5' RACE reads; one entry per CDR3 protein. The data show hundreds of thousands of distinct CDR3 sequences, with more than 25% seen just once and 15% to 20% held by the top ten. Sequenced: blood. These TCRs come from an elderly woman in good health.

In its sample, this clonotype was seen many times. The genes are TRBV5-1 and TRBJ2-1, with TRBD2 identical over 8 bases. V shed 10 bases, J shed 7 bases, and the junction held 13 bases outside the gene matches. Germline assignment: CDR1 SGHRS and CDR2 YFSETQ. This CDR3 is built from 14 residues. CDR3 coding DNA: TGCGCCTCAGCCTCGGGGGGGCCTTTAAATGAGCAGTTCTTC. This codes for CASASGGPLNEQFF.

The table lists this clonotype with many counts. J is TRBJ2-1 and V is TRBV25-1; D call uncertain. The V and J ends lost 5 bases and 5 bases respectively, with 1 base between them. The CDR3 runs to 10 residues. Germline V lookup: CDR1 MGHDK, CDR2 SYGVNS. In nucleotides, the CDR3 is TGTGCCAGCAGTCACAATGAGCAGTTCTTC. It yields the protein CASSHNEQFF.

This clonotype was counted only a few times. Written as DNA, the CDR3 is TGCGCCAGCAGCCCCCGACTAGCGGGGCTCACAGATACGCAGTATTTT. It translates to CASSPRLAGLTDTQYF. The chain uses TRBV5-1 and TRBJ2-3, with 11 bases identical to TRBD2. Germline trimming cut 4 bases from V and 2 bases from J; bases unmatched to any gene: 6. This CDR3 spans 16 amino acids. Germline lookup yields CDR1 SGHRS and CDR2 YFSETQ. Based on the CDR3 plus reference TRBV5-1 and TRBJ2-3, the full variable domain is KAGVTQTPRYLIKTRGQQVTLSCSPISGHRSVSWYQQTPGQGLQFLFEYFSETQRNKGNFPGRFSGRQFSNSRSEMNVSTLELGDSALYLCASSPRLAGLTDTQYFGPGTRLTVL.

This clonotype has at least ten counts. The V gene is TRBV20-1, the J gene TRBJ2-1; D might be TRBD1 or TRBD2, each matching 5 bases. The CDR3 sequence is 14 residues long. Trimming removed 1 base from V and 2 bases from J, with 9 bases in between. The germline CDR1 and CDR2 sequences are DFQATT and SNEGSKA (reference sequence). The CDR3 loop reads CSARARDAYNEQFF. The DNA for the CDR3 is TGCAGTGCTAGAGCCCGGGACGCCTACAATGAGCAGTTCTTC.

The CDR3 region has the DNA TGTGCCAGCAGTGCTACCTCCAATGAGCAGTTCTTC. It encodes CASSATSNEQFF. The chain uses TRBV6-2 or TRBV6-3 and TRBJ2-1; D remains ambiguous. Looked up from germline, CDR1 is MNHEY and CDR2 is SVGEGT. The CDR3 runs 12 residues. The V and J ends lost 5 bases and 6 bases respectively, with 8 bases between them.

This chain links TRBV11-2 with TRBJ1-4; D is unresolved. Trimming took off 1 base at V and 7 bases at J, with 13 bases between the two ends. Germline V gives CDR1 SGHAT, CDR2 FQNNGV. The CDR3 is made up of 15 amino acids. The CDR3 protein is CASSLGSLRAEKLFF. The CDR3 nucleotides read TGTGCCAGCAGCTTAGGCAGTTTGAGGGCTGAAAAACTGTTTTTT. Full variable domain (missing parts from reference TRBV11-2 and TRBJ1-4): EAGVAQSPRYKIIEKRQSVAFWCNPISGHATLYWYQQILGQGPKLLIQFQNNGVVDDSQLPKDRFSAERLKGVDSTLKIQPAKLEDSAVYLCASSLGSLRAEKLFFGSGTQLSVL.

The chain has TRBV7-9 and TRBJ2-7; tentative D call: TRBD1 (6 bases). V shed 5 bases and J shed 0 bases, with 20 bases lying between them. This CDR3 is built from 17 residues. In germline, CDR1 is SEHNR, CDR2 FQNEAQ (reference sequence). CDR3 coding DNA: TGTGCCAGCAGCCTTTCCCCGGGACACTTCACCTCCTACGAGCAGTACTTC. Translation gives CASSLSPGHFTSYEQYF.

This clonotype was counted a single time. V and J are TRBV12-3 or TRBV12-4 and TRBJ2-5; TRBD1 aligns across 8 bases. This CDR3 has 15 amino acids. The junction had 9 bases not matched to a gene; V was cut back by 4 bases and J by 5 bases. The CDR3 bases are TGTGCCAGCAGTTCTTTGGACAGGGCCCATGAGACCCAGTACTTC. The encoded protein is CASSSLDRAHETQYF.

This clonotype was seen ten or more times. This chain uses TRBV12-3 or TRBV12-4 with TRBJ1-2, with TRBD1 as a possible D gene (6 bases). The CDR3 loop spans 14 amino acids. V dropped 5 bases and J dropped 1 base, with 11 bases sitting between them. The CDR3 reads CASSDGQINYGYTF. The CDR3 region has the DNA TGTGCCAGCAGTGATGGACAGATTAACTATGGCTACACCTTC.

As DNA, the CDR3 is TGTGCCAGCAGTTATTCGTGGGACAATCAGCCCCAGCATTTT. It is translated as CASSYSWDNQPQHF. This rearrangement joins TRBV6-2 or TRBV6-3 to TRBJ1-5; no clear D. V shed 3 bases and J shed 3 bases, with 9 bases lying between them. The CDR3 runs 14 residues. From germline, CDR1 is MNHEY and CDR2 SVGEGT.

This clonotype was counted only a few times. The gene calls are TRBV25-1 and TRBJ2-2; 7 nucleotides match TRBD1. Germline V gives CDR1 MGHDK, CDR2 SYGVNS. Losses at the gene ends were 6 bases for V and 7 bases for J; bases not matched to a gene: 8. The CDR3 extends over 14 amino acids. The CDR3 DNA follows: TGTGCCAGCAGAGACAGGGAAGTTAGCGGGGAGCTGTTTTTT. It specifies CASRDREVSGELFF.

With regard to this clonotype: Given a much more abundant clone one base away, this may be a read error. This chain links TRBV7-2 with TRBJ2-1; weak D call: TRBD1 (6 bases). Germline V gene data show CDR1 as SGHTA and CDR2 as FQGNSA. The CDR3 covers 13 residues. The CDR3 DNA sequence: TGTGCCAGCAATCAGGGGATCTACAATGGGCAGTTCTTC. Translation: CASNQGIYNGQFF.

This clonotype was recorded at least ten times. The rearrangement links TRBV5-1 to TRBJ2-5; 7 bases map to TRBD2. Germline assignment: CDR1 SGHRS and CDR2 YFSETQ. This CDR3 has 15 amino acids. J lost 4 bases, V lost 4 bases, and 10 bases had no gene match. This chain's CDR3 is CASSVSGGGGETQYF. DNA for the CDR3: TGCGCCAGCAGCGTTTCCGGCGGGGGTGGAGAGACCCAGTACTTC.

This clonotype was picked up many times. This CDR3 is CASSDYNIAGPYNEQFF. DNA of the CDR3: TGCGCCAGCAGTGACTACAACATAGCGGGGCCATACAATGAGCAGTTCTTC. The V and J genes are TRBV10-2 and TRBJ2-1; TRBD2 matches 8 bases. The CDR3 loop spans 17 amino acids. CDR1 is WSHSY, CDR2 SAAADI, per germline. V was clipped by 3 bases and J by 4 bases; unmatched bases: 11.

This clonotype was counted between two and nine times. The rearrangement joins TRBV9 to TRBJ1-6; D remains ambiguous. Deletions cut 3 bases from V and 4 bases from J, with 14 bases between. The germline V gene encodes CDR1 SGDLS and CDR2 YYNGEE. The CDR3 covers 16 residues. The CDR3 loop reads CASSGGDLAYNSPLHF. The CDR3 DNA is TGTGCCAGCAGCGGGGGAGACTTGGCTTATAATTCACCCCTCCACTTT.

This clonotype came up many times. The rearrangement links TRBV15 to TRBJ2-5, with TRBD1 matching 10 bases. V shed 4 bases and J 6 bases; nucleotides not matched to a gene: 11. Germline lookup yields CDR1 LNHNV and CDR2 YYDKDF (reference sequence). This CDR3 is built from 16 residues. In DNA form, the CDR3 reads TGTGCCACCAGCACGCCACTCGGGACAGGGGAACAGACCCAGTACTTC. This codes for CATSTPLGTGEQTQYF.

This clonotype was seen only a few times. One base away lies a much larger clone, so this may be a sequencing read error. V usage is TRBV10-3 and J usage is TRBJ2-7, with 8 positions matching TRBD1. Germline CDR1 and CDR2: ENHRY and SYGVKD. CDR3 length: 15 amino acids. This CDR3 is CAIRGGGTGPYERYF. For the CDR3, the DNA is TGTGCCATCAGGGGAGGAGGGACAGGTCCCTACGAGCGGTACTTC.

In its sample, this clonotype was seen many times. This rearrangement joins TRBV20-1 to TRBJ1-6, with 9 bases fitting TRBD1. The CDR3 covers 16 residues. Trimming at V came to 3 bases and at J to 5 bases, leaving 8 bases not matched to a gene. From germline, CDR1 is DFQATT and CDR2 SNEGSKA (reference sequence). The CDR3 region is CSARGGTGINNSPLHF. The CDR3 DNA is TGCAGTGCTAGGGGTGGGACAGGGATTAATAATTCACCCCTCCACTTT.

This chain joins TRBV20-1 and TRBJ1-4, with 9 positions matching TRBD1. The CDR3 consists of 15 residues. CDR1 is DFQATT, CDR2 SNEGSKA, per germline (reference sequence). V lost 4 bases to trimming and J lost 7 bases; unmatched junction nucleotides: 10. CDR3 sequence reads: CSAKPGTGLSEKLFF. The CDR3 coding sequence is TGCAGTGCTAAACCGGGGACAGGGCTTAGTGAAAAACTGTTTTTT.

The CDR3 bases are TGTGCCAGTAGTCTGACAGGGTTCGGGGAGACCCAGTACTTC. Residues: CASSLTGFGETQYF. The chain combines TRBV19 with TRBJ2-5; 7 bases agree with TRBD1. Germline V lookup: CDR1 LNHDA, CDR2 SQIVND (reference sequence). This CDR3 region has 14 residues. The junction had 8 bases not matched to a gene; V was cut back by 5 bases and J by 5 bases.

This clonotype was seen many times. The chain uses TRBV6-5 and TRBJ2-6, with unresolved D. The CDR3 runs 14 residues. Trimming shortened V by 5 bases and J by 0 bases, and 5 bases separated the two germline ends. The germline CDR1 and CDR2 sequences are MNHEY and SVGAGI. This CDR3 reads CASSTLSGANVLTF. Here the CDR3 DNA reads TGTGCCAGCAGTACCCTCTCTGGGGCCAACGTCCTGACTTTC.

This clonotype was counted at least ten times. The V gene is TRBV20-1, the J gene TRBJ2-6; no definite D call. Trimming left V 1 base short and J 0 bases short, with 10 bases between. Germline lookup yields CDR1 DFQATT and CDR2 SNEGSKA (reference sequence). The CDR3 runs 16 residues. The CDR3 sequence is CSARVARVSGANVLTF. For the CDR3, the DNA is TGCAGTGCTAGAGTGGCCCGGGTCTCTGGGGCCAACGTCCTGACTTTC.

This chain uses TRBV5-1 with TRBJ1-1; D is unclear. This CDR3 contains 13 residues. Germline V lookup: CDR1 SGHRS, CDR2 YFSETQ. The V end was cut by 3 bases, the J end by 6 bases, with 12 bases between. CDR3 nucleotide sequence: TGCGCCAGCAGCTCGGAGGGTAGCCCTGAAGCTTTCTTT. Residues: CASSSEGSPEAFF.

The chain carries TRBV18 and TRBJ1-2, with D maybe TRBD1 (5 bases). Germline-derived CDR1 and CDR2 are KGHSH and LQKENI. Trimming removed 3 bases from V and 3 bases from J, with 11 bases in between. This CDR3 comprises 14 residues. CDR3 DNA sequence: TGTGCCAGCTCACCCGTGACAGACTACTATGGCTACACCTTC. The encoded protein is CASSPVTDYYGYTF.

This clonotype was seen only a few times. The gene calls are TRBV7-2 and TRBJ2-1, with D possibly matching TRBD2 (5 bases). The CDR3 spans 16 residues. Germline V lookup: CDR1 SGHTA, CDR2 FQGNSA. Trimming pared 5 bases from V and 8 bases from J, leaving 22 bases between. CDR3 sequence (DNA): TGTGCCAGCAGCCCTGAGTCTAGCCCCCCTCGCTATGAGCAGTTCTTC. The encoded protein is CASSPESSPPRYEQFF.

The V and J genes are TRBV7-9 and TRBJ1-1; D remains unclear. The CDR3 is made up of 12 amino acids. Per the germline V gene, CDR1 is SEHNR and CDR2 is FQNEAQ (reference sequence). Trimming left V 1 base short and J 8 bases short, with 8 bases between. This CDR3 reads CASSLEVREAFF. In DNA, the CDR3 is TGTGCCAGCAGCTTAGAGGTCAGAGAAGCTTTCTTT.

V gene TRBV7-2 combines with J gene TRBJ2-7, with a tentative D call TRBD1 (6 bases). The V end was cut by 5 bases, the J end by 2 bases, with 16 bases between. This CDR3 has 15 residues. Germline values: CDR1 SGHTA, CDR2 FQGNSA. CDR3 region: CASSTTGTIPYEQYF. In nucleotides, the CDR3 is TGTGCCAGCAGCACCACCGGGACAATACCCTACGAGCAGTACTTC.

This clonotype was seen many times. The chain couples TRBV15 to TRBJ2-7; D is perhaps TRBD1 or TRBD2 (5 bases each). Germline V gene sequence: CDR1 LNHNV, CDR2 YYDKDF (reference sequence). Trimming left V 0 bases short and J 3 bases short, with 6 bases between. This CDR3 has 13 amino acids. The DNA for the CDR3 is TGTGCCACCAGCAGAGAGGGGGTCTACGAGCAGTACTTC. This translates into CATSREGVYEQYF.

This clonotype was observed a handful of times. J is TRBJ2-7 and V is TRBV11-2, with 10 bases that match TRBD2. Germline V gene lookup returns CDR1 SGHAT and CDR2 FQNNGV. The J segment lost 7 bases and the V segment lost 5 bases, leaving 17 bases of the junction unmatched. The CDR3 loop spans 17 amino acids. In DNA, the CDR3 is TGTGCCAGCAGCCGGAGAGGGTTAGCGGGGGGTGGAAATGAGCAGTACTTC. Protein product: CASSRRGLAGGGNEQYF.

The chain links TRBV29-1 to TRBJ2-1; 15 bases agree with TRBD2. V lost 6 bases, J lost 8 bases, and 5 bases stayed unmatched. Germline V gene lookup returns CDR1 SQVTM and CDR2 ANQGSEA. The CDR3 is 14 residues long. CDR3 sequence reads: CSVGGLAGGHEQFF. DNA of the CDR3: TGCAGCGTCGGGGGACTAGCGGGGGGCCATGAGCAGTTCTTC.

This clonotype was counted at least ten times. The V gene is TRBV20-1, the J gene TRBJ2-3; 8 bases are a match to TRBD2. From germline, CDR1 is DFQATT and CDR2 SNEGSKA (reference sequence). Trimming cost V 3 bases and J 0 bases; bases outside gene matches: 5. CDR3 size: 15 residues. CDR3 protein: CSASGGASSTDTQYF. CDR3 DNA sequence: TGCAGTGCTAGCGGGGGGGCGTCTAGCACAGATACGCAGTATTTT.

This clonotype was counted many times. The chain has TRBV7-2 and TRBJ2-3; D assignment may be TRBD1 or TRBD2 (6 bases each). The CDR3 length is 20 residues. The germline CDR1 and CDR2 sequences are SGHTA and FQGNSA. The V end was cut by 2 bases, the J end by 1 base, with 25 bases between. Written as DNA, the CDR3 is TGTGCCAGCAGCTTACGGGGACCCGGGGGCTCCACTTATGGCACAGATACGCAGTATTTT. Encoded protein: CASSLRGPGGSTYGTDTQYF.